These 18 T cell receptor beta chains came from one sample sequenced in a study of T cells in localized non-small cell lung cancer. The table came from immunoSEQ multiplex PCR; TCRdb's copy has only in-frame clones and leaves some out. The table has 75,000 to 90,000 clones, approximately 84% seen once. Here the sequenced sample was peripheral blood, taken before any cancer treatment. Receptor source: a man aged 40 to 70 with stage I lung adenocarcinoma.

This clone came up once. The CDR3 DNA is TGTGCCACCAGCAGTTCGACCGGGACAGGGGGATACTATGGCTACACCTTC. Its protein is CATSSSTGTGGYYGYTF. The chain combines TRBV15 with TRBJ1-2; 11 positions agree with TRBD1. Trimming removed 3 bases from V and 3 bases from J; junction bases left unmatched: 9. In germline, CDR1 is LNHNV, CDR2 YYDKDF (reference sequence). This CDR3 is built from 17 residues.

This clone has more than one count but fewer than ten. The CDR3 DNA sequence: TGTGCCAGCAGCAAAGACGGTTCAGGCTCCTACGAGCAGTACTTC. As protein: CASSKDGSGSYEQYF. The chain carries TRBV11-3 and TRBJ2-7; D gene uncertain. The CDR3 is 15 amino acids. Trimming removed 5 bases from V and 0 bases from J, with 14 bases in between. The germline V gene encodes CDR1 SGHNT and CDR2 YENEEA.

The chain employs TRBV29-1 and TRBJ2-3; 9 bases are a match to TRBD2. The CDR3 runs 18 residues. CDR1 is SQVTM and CDR2 is ANQGSEA in the germline V gene. Trimming at V came to 6 bases and at J to 1 base, leaving 17 bases not matched to a gene. CDR3 region: CSVKPWGGSGGRTDTQYF. The CDR3 DNA sequence: TGCAGCGTCAAACCCTGGGGGGGTAGCGGGGGTCGCACAGATACGCAGTATTTT.

The rearrangement joins TRBV30 to TRBJ2-7, with D uncertain. The CDR3 has 14 residues. Trimming shortened V by 5 bases and J by 7 bases, and 21 bases separated the two germline ends. Germline CDR1 reads GTSNPN; CDR2 reads SVGIG (reference sequence). The CDR3 spells CAWRTPGSKGEQYF. The CDR3 coding sequence is TGTGCCTGGCGCACTCCGGGCTCGAAAGGGGAGCAGTACTTC.

J is TRBJ2-5 and V is TRBV28; D gene uncertain. Germline CDR1 is MDHEN and CDR2 is SYDVKM. This CDR3 has 11 residues. Trimming shortened V by 6 bases and J by 7 bases, and 9 bases separated the two germline ends. The DNA for the CDR3 is TGTGCCAGCAGCCTAATAGGGACCCAGTACTTC. The encoded protein is CASSLIGTQYF. The full variable domain, with the rest looked up from reference TRBV28 and TRBJ2-5, is DVKVTQSSRYLVKRTGEKVFLECVQDMDHENMFWYRQDPGLGLRLIYFSYDVKMKEKGDIPEGYSVSREKKERFSLILESASTNQTSMYLCASSLIGTQYFGPGTRLLVL.

The J gene is TRBJ2-2, the V gene TRBV7-6; D possibly uses TRBD1 or TRBD2 (5 bases each). The CDR3 runs to 16 residues. From germline, CDR1 is SGHVS and CDR2 FNYEAQ. V gave up 2 bases and J gave up 4 bases, with 14 bases separating them. DNA for the CDR3: TGTGCCAGCAGCTTAAGCTTCGGGGCGATCACCGGGGAGCTGTTTTTT. It yields the protein CASSLSFGAITGELFF. Full variable domain (outside the CDR3, taken from reference TRBV7-6 and TRBJ2-2): GAGVSQSPRYKVTKRGQDVALRCDPISGHVSLYWYRQALGQGPEFLTYFNYEAQQDKSGLPNDRFSAERPEGSISTLTIQRTEQRDSAMYRCASSLSFGAITGELFFGEGSRLTVL.

This chain joins TRBV7-8 and TRBJ1-5; unclear D gene. Germline CDR1 and CDR2: SGHVS and FQNEAQ. This CDR3 region has 14 residues. V dropped 1 base and J dropped 5 bases, with 9 bases sitting between them. The chain's CDR3 is CASSLDSPHQPQHF. DNA for the CDR3: TGTGCCAGCAGCTTAGATTCGCCACATCAGCCCCAGCATTTT.

The rearrangement joins TRBV7-9 to TRBJ2-2, with no clear D. V lost 3 bases and J 5 bases, leaving 16 bases between the germline ends. There are 16 residues in the CDR3. Germline CDR1 is SEHNR and CDR2 is FQNEAQ (reference sequence). The CDR3 DNA sequence: TGTGCCAGCAGCTTGTGGGTGTCCGGAACAACCGGGGAGCTGTTTTTT. Its translation is CASSLWVSGTTGELFF.

A single count supports this clone. V and J are TRBV2 and TRBJ2-7; no reliable D call. This CDR3 comprises 13 residues. CDR1 and CDR2 from the germline V gene are SNHLY and FYNNEI. Trimming left V 7 bases short and J 4 bases short, with 14 bases between. CDR3 in amino acids: CASNANALYEQYF. The DNA of the CDR3 is TGTGCCAGCAACGCTAATGCTCTGTACGAGCAGTACTTC.

The chain carries TRBV4-1 and TRBJ2-5; 7 bases are a match to TRBD2. Per germline, CDR1 MGHRA and CDR2 YSYEKL. Trimming took 1 base from V and 3 from J; bases not matched to a gene: 14. This CDR3 is 18 amino acids long. CDR3 amino acids: CASSQGRGGTTWEETQYF. CDR3 sequence (DNA): TGCGCCAGCAGCCAAGGCCGAGGCGGGACTACCTGGGAAGAGACCCAGTACTTC.

The chain links TRBV7-2 to TRBJ2-5, with D perhaps TRBD2 (6 bases). Germline V gene data show CDR1 as SGHTA and CDR2 as FQGNSA. This CDR3 has 14 residues. Trimming left V 3 bases short and J 0 bases short, with 8 bases between. The DNA of the CDR3 is TGTGCCAGCAGCTTTCGGGGGTACCAAGAGACCCAGTACTTC. Translated, it gives CASSFRGYQETQYF.

The chain recombines TRBV4-3 with TRBJ2-2, with 13 bases identical to TRBD2. There are 17 residues in the CDR3. V gave up 2 bases and J gave up 5 bases; unmatched junction bases: 5. CDR1 is LGHNA, CDR2 YSLEER, per germline. The DNA for the CDR3 is TGCGCCAGCAGCCAAAGACTAGCGGGGGGCGGGACCGGGGAGCTGTTTTTT. It codes for CASSQRLAGGGTGELFF.

The chain couples TRBV2 to TRBJ2-3; 8 nucleotides match TRBD2. The germline V gene encodes CDR1 SNHLY and CDR2 FYNNEI. Trimming at V came to 10 bases and at J to 1 base, leaving 7 bases not matched to a gene. The CDR3 extends over 14 amino acids. The CDR3 DNA reads as TGTGCCACCAGGCGGCGGGAGGGCACAGATACGCAGTATTTT. Its protein product is CATRRREGTDTQYF. The whole variable domain, remainder taken from reference TRBV2 and TRBJ2-3, is EPEVTQTPSHQVTQMGQEVILRCVPISNHLYFYWYRQILGQKVEFLVSFYNNEISEKSEIFDDQFSVERPDGSNFTLKIRSTKLEDSAMYFCATRRREGTDTQYFGPGTRLTVL.

V and J are TRBV7-8 and TRBJ1-2; D is unclear. Germline V gene data show CDR1 as SGHVS and CDR2 as FQNEAQ. The ends were cut back, 1 base at V and 4 bases at J, with 7 bases in the middle. The CDR3 has 13 amino acids. The DNA for the CDR3 is TGTGCCAGCAGCTTAGGCGCCAGCTATGGCTACACCTTC. This translates into CASSLGASYGYTF.

The V gene is TRBV7-2, the J gene TRBJ2-5, with D unresolved. Germline V gene sequence: CDR1 SGHTA, CDR2 FQGNSA. V was clipped by 3 bases and J by 1 base, with 9 bases between them. The CDR3 sequence is 14 residues long. CDR3 DNA sequence: TGTGCCAGCAGCTTCAATGGGATCCAAGAGACCCAGTACTTC. Protein product: CASSFNGIQETQYF.

The chain has TRBV19 and TRBJ2-1, with TRBD2 matching over 12 bases. This CDR3 comprises 15 residues. Germline values: CDR1 LNHDA, CDR2 SQIVND (reference sequence). Trimming took 4 bases from V and 9 from J; bases not matched to a gene: 7. CDR3: CASSNRLAGELEQFF. CDR3 nucleotides: TGTGCCAGTAGTAATAGACTAGCGGGAGAACTTGAGCAGTTCTTC.

The rearrangement joins TRBV5-1 to TRBJ1-1; D is possibly TRBD1 (5 bases). V lost 4 bases to trimming and J lost 1 base, with 8 bases between them. CDR1 and CDR2 from the germline V gene are SGHRS and YFSETQ. The CDR3 contains 13 residues. The CDR3 is CASSRGGNTEAFF. CDR3 nucleotides: TGCGCCAGCAGCCGCGGGGGGAACACTGAAGCTTTCTTT.

This chain uses TRBV9 with TRBJ2-7, with a weak D call TRBD2 (6 bases). Deletions cut 0 bases from V and 1 base from J, with 11 bases between. Germline loops: CDR1 SGDLS, CDR2 YYNGEE. There are 15 residues in the CDR3. The CDR3 DNA sequence: TGTGCCAGCAGCGTAGGTCCTAGCGCTTCCTACGAGCAGTACTTC. Its translation: CASSVGPSASYEQYF.